This TCR beta chain is from a study of blood T cell repertoires in COVID-19. Study background: From T cells, B-cell-depleted T cells, or PBMCs came the material, which was cDNA or gDNA.

Per germline, CDR1 SNHLY and CDR2 FYNNEI. The germline V and J ends were trimmed by 2 bases and 0 bases, with 5 bases remaining between them. The CDR3 covers 13 residues. Original handling: Reference gene primer amplification in the assay estimated nucleated cell counts. TCRdb keeps only in-frame clones here, not all; method: immunoSEQ multiplex PCR. The V and J calls and clone size come from that table; D and trimming were worked out from the DNA. Of a few hundred thousand clones listed, around four fifths are singletons. The sequenced material came from peripheral blood. The TCR sequence derives from a woman between 50 and 59 years old with acute or convalescent COVID-19. The J gene is TRBJ2-7, the V gene TRBV2; D is uncertain. As DNA, the CDR3 is TGTGCCAGCAGTGAATTAGTCTCCTACGAGCAGTACTTC. Its protein product is CASSELVSYEQYF.